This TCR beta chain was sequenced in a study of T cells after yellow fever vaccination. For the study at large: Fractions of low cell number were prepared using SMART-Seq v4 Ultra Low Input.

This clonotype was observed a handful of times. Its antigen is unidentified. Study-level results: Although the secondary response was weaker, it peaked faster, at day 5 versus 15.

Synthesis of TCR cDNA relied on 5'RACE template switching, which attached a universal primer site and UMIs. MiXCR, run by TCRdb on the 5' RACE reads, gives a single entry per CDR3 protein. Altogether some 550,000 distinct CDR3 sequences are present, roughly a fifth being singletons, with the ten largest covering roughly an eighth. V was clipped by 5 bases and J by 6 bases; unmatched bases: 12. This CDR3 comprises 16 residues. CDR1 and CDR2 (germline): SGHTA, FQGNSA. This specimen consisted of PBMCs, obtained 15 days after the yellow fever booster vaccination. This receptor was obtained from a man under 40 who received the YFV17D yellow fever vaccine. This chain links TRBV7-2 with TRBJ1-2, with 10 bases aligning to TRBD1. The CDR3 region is CASSKGDRGGLDGYTF. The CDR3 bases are TGTGCCAGCAGCAAGGGGGACAGGGGCGGTTTGGATGGCTACACCTTC.